Reported below is one T cell receptor beta chain. Clones were read by immunoSEQ multiplex PCR, and TCRdb kept only the in-frame ones, dropping some. Of 80,000 to 90,000 clones listed, roughly 80% are singletons. The sample is drawn from a study of blood T cell repertoires in COVID-19. Germline loops: CDR1 MDHEN, CDR2 SYDVKM. V was pared by 5 bases and J by 5 bases, with 7 bases of the junction left unmatched. The CDR3 is 14 amino acids. This TCR came from a man in his 70s with acute or convalescent COVID-19. Sequences were obtained from peripheral blood. The V gene is TRBV28, the J gene TRBJ1-2; TRBD1 matches at 8 bases. The DNA for the CDR3 is TGTGCCAGCAGTATCAACAGGGGGAGGTATGGCTACACCTTC. Translating gives CASSINRGRYGYTF.